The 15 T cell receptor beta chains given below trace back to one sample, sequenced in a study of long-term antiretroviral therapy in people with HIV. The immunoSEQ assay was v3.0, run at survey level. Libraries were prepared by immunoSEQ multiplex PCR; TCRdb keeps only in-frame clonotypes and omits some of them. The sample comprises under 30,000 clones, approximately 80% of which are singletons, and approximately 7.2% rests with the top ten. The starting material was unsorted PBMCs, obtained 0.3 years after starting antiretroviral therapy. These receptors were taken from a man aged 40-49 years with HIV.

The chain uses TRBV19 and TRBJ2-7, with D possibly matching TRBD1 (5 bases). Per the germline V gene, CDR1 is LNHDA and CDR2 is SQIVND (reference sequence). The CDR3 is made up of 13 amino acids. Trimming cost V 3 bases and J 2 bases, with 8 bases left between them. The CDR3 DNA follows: TGTGCCAGTAGTATTACAGGAGCCTACGAGCAGTACTTC. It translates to CASSITGAYEQYF.

CDR3: CASGLLNTEAFF. As DNA, the CDR3 is TGTGCCAGCGGTTTGCTGAACACTGAAGCTTTCTTT. The chain joins TRBV6-1 to TRBJ1-1; D uncertain. This CDR3 has 12 amino acids. Trimming removed 8 bases from V and 0 bases from J, with 7 bases in between. Germline V gene data show CDR1 as MNHNS and CDR2 as SASEGT.

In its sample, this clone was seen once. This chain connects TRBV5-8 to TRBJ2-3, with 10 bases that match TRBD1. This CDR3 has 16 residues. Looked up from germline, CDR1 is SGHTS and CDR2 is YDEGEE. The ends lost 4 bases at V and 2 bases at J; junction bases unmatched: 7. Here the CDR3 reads CASSPGTGDFTDTQYF. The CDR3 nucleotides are TGTGCCAGCAGCCCCGGGACAGGGGACTTCACAGATACGCAGTATTTT.

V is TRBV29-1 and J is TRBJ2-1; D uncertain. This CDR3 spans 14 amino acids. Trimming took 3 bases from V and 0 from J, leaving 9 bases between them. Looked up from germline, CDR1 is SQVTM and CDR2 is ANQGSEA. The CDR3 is CSVELASSYNEQFF. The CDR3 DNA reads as TGCAGCGTTGAGCTGGCGAGCTCCTACAATGAGCAGTTCTTC.

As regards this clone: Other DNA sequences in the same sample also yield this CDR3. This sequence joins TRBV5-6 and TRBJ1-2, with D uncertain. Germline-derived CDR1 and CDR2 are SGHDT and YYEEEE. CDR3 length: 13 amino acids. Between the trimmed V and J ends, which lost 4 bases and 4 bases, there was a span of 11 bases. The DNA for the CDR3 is TGTGCCAGCAGCCCCGGACGGTCCTATGGCTACACCTTC. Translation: CASSPGRSYGYTF.

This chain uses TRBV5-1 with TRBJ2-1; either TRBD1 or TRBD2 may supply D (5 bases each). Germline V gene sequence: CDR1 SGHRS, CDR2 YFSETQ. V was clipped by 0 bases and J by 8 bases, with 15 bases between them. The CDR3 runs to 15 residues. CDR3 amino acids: CASSLVLGARYEQFF. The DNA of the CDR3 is TGCGCCAGCAGCTTGGTACTAGGGGCCAGGTATGAGCAGTTCTTC.

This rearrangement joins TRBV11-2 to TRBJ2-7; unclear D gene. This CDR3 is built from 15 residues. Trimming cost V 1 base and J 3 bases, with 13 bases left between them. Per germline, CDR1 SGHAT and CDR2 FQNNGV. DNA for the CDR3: TGTGCCAGCAGCTTAGCGTCAGGACCTAACTACGAGCAGTACTTC. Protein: CASSLASGPNYEQYF.

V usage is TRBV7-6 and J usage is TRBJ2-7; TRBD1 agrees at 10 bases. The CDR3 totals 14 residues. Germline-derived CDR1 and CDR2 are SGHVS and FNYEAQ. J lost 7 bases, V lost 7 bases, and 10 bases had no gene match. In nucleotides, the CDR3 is TGTGCCAGCACTTACGGGACAGGGGACAGGGAGCAGTACTTC. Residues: CASTYGTGDREQYF.

The CDR3 DNA reads TGTGCCAGCAGCCAGTCTCGGAGAGGAGACAATGAGCAGTTCTTC. As protein: CASSQSRRGDNEQFF. The genes are TRBV4-2 and TRBJ2-1, with D hard to call. Trimming left V 3 bases short and J 5 bases short, with 14 bases between. The CDR3 loop spans 15 amino acids. Germline V lookup: CDR1 LGHNA, CDR2 YNFKEQ.

The CDR3 nucleotides read TGCGCCAGCAGCTTGAGGGCAGGGCGGGGGGAGACCCAGTACTTC. It codes for CASSLRAGRGETQYF. This sequence joins TRBV5-1 and TRBJ2-5; 7 bases map to TRBD2. V was clipped by 1 base and J by 5 bases; unmatched bases: 8. The CDR3 is made up of 15 amino acids. Germline V gene sequence: CDR1 SGHRS, CDR2 YFSETQ.

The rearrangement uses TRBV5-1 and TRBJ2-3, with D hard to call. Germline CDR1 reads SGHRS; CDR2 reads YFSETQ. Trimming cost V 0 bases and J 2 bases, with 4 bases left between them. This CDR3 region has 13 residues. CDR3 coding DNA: TGCGCCAGCAGCTTGGATCCCACAGATACGCAGTATTTT. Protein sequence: CASSLDPTDTQYF.

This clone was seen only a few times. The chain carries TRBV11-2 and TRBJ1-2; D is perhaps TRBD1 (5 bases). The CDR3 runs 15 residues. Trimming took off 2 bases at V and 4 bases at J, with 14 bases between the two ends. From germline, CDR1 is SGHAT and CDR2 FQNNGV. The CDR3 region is CASSLTQGPLYGYTF. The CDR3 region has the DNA TGTGCCAGCAGCTTAACGCAGGGCCCTCTCTATGGCTACACCTTC.

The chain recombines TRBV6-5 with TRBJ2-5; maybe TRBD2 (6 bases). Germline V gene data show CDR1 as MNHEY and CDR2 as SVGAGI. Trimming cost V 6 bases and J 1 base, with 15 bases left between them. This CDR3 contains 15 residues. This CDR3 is CASSHARDSQETQYF. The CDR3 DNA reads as TGTGCCAGCAGCCACGCTAGGGACTCCCAAGAGACCCAGTACTTC.

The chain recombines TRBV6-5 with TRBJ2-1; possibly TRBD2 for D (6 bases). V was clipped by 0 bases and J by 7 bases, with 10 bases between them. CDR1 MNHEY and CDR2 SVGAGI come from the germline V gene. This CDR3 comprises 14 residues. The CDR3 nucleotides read TGTGCCAGCAGTTACTCGAACGCGGGGAATGAGCAGTTCTTC. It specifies CASSYSNAGNEQFF.

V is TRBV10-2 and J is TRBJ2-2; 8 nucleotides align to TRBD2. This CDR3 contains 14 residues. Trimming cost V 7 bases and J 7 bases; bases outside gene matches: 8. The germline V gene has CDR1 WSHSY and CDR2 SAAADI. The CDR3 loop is CASNSGRVIGELFF. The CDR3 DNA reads TGCGCCAGCAATTCCGGGAGGGTCATCGGGGAGCTGTTTTTT.